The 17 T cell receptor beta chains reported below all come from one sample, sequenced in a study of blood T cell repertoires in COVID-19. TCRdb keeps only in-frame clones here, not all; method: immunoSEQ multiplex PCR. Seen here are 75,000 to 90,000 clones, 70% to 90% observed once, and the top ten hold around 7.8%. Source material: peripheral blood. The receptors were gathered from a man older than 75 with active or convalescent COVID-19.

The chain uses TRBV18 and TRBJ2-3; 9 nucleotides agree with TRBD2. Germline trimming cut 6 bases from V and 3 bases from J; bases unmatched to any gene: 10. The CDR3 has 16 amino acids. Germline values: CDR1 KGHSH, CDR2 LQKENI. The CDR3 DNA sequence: TGTGCCAGCTCTTCCACGGGCCTAGCGGGAACAGATACGCAGTATTTT. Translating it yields CASSSTGLAGTDTQYF.

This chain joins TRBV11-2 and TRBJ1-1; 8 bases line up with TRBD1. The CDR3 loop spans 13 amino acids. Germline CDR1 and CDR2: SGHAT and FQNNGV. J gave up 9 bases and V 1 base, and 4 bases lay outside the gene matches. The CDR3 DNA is TGTGCCAGCAGCTTAGGGTTCAGGGGGCAAGCTTTCTTT. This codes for CASSLGFRGQAFF.

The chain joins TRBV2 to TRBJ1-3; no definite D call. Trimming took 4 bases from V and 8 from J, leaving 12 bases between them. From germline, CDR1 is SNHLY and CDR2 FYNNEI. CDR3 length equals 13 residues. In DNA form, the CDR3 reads TGTGCCAGCAGTGTGGGAGTTGGGGACACCATATATTTT. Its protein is CASSVGVGDTIYF. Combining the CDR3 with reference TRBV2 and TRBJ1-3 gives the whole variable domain EPEVTQTPSHQVTQMGQEVILRCVPISNHLYFYWYRQILGQKVEFLVSFYNNEISEKSEIFDDQFSVERPDGSNFTLKIRSTKLEDSAMYFCASSVGVGDTIYFGEGSWLTVV.

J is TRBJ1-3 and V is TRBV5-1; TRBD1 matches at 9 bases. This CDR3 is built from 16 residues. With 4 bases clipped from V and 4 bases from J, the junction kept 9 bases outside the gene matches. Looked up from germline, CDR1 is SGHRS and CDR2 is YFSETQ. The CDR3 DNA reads TGCGCCAGCAGCCCCGGACAGGGGATTGCGGGAAACACCATATATTTT. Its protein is CASSPGQGIAGNTIYF.

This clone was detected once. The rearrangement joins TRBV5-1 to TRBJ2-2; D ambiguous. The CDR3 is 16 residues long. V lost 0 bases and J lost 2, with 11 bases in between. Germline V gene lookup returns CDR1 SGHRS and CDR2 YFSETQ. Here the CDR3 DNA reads TGCGCCAGCAGCTTGGCAGGAACAGCTAACACCGGGGAGCTGTTTTTT. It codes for CASSLAGTANTGELFF.

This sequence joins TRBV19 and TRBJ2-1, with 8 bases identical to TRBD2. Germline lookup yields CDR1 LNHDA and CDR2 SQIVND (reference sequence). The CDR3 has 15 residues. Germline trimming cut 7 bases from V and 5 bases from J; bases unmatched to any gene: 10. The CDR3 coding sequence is TGTGCCAGTACTCCGACTAGCGCGTCCCACAATGAGCAGTTCTTC. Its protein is CASTPTSASHNEQFF.

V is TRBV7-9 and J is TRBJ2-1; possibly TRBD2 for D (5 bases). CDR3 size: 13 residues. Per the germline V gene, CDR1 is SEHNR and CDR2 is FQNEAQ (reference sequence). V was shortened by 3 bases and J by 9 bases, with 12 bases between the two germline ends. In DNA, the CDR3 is TGTGCCAGCAGCTTGCCGGGGTACGGTGAGCAGTTCTTC. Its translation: CASSLPGYGEQFF.

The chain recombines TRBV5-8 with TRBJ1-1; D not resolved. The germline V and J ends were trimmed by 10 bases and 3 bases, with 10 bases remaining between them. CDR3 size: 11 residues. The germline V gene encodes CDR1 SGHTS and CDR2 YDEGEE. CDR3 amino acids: CAAKRDTEAFF. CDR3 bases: TGTGCCGCTAAGAGGGACACTGAAGCTTTCTTT.

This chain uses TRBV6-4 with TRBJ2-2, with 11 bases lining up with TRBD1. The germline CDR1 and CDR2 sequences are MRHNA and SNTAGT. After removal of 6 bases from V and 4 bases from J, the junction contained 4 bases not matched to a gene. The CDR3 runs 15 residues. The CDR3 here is CASRRTGGSTGELFF. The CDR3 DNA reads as TGTGCCAGCAGGAGGACAGGGGGCAGCACCGGGGAGCTGTTTTTT.

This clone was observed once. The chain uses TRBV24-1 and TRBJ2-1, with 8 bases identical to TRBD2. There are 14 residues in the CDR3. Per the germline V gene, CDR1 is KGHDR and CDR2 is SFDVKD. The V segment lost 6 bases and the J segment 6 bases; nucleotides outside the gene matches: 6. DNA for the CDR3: TGTGCCACCAGTCGAGCGGGAGAAACCAATGAGCAGTTCTTC. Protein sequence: CATSRAGETNEQFF.

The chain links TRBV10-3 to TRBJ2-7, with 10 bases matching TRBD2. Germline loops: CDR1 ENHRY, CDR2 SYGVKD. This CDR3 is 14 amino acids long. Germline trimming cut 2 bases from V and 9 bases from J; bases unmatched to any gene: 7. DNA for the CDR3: TGTGCCATCAGTGAGGGTCTAGCGGGAGCCGGGCAGTACGTC. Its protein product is CAISEGLAGAGQYV.

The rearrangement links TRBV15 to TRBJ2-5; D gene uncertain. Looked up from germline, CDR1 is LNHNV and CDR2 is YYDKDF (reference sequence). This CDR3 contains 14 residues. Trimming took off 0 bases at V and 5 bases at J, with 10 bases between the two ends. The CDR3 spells CATSRDSYAETQYF. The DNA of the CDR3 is TGTGCCACCAGCAGAGATTCATATGCGGAGACCCAGTACTTC.

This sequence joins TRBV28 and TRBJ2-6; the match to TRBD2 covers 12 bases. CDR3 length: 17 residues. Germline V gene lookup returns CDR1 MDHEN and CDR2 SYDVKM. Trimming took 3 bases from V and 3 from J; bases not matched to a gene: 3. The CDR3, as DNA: TGTGCCAGCAGTTTGGTACTAGCGGGAGGTGGGGCCAACGTCCTGACTTTC. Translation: CASSLVLAGGGANVLTF.

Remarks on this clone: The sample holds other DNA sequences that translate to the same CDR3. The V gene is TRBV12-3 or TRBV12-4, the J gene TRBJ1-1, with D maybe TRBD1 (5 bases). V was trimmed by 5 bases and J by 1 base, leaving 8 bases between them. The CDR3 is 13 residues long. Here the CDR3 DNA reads TGTGCCAGCAGTAGAACAGGGAACACTGAAGCTTTCTTT. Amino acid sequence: CASSRTGNTEAFF.

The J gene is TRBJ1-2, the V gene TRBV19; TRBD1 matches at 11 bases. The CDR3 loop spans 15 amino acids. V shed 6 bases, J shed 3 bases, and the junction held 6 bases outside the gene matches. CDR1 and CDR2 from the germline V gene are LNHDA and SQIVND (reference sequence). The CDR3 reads CASRARDRGDYGYTF. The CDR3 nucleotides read TGTGCCAGTAGGGCCCGGGACAGGGGGGACTATGGCTACACCTTC.

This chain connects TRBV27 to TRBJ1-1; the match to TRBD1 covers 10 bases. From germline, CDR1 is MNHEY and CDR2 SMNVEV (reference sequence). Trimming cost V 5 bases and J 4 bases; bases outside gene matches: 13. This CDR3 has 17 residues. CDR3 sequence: CASSPPGQGLLGTEAFF. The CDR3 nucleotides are TGTGCCAGCAGTCCTCCGGGACAGGGGTTGTTGGGCACTGAAGCTTTCTTT.

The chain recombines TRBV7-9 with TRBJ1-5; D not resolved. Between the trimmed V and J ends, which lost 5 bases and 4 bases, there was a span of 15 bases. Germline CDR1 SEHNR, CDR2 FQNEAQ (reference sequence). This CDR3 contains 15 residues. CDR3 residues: CASSPPEGGNQPQHF. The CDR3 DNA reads TGTGCCAGCAGCCCCCCGGAGGGAGGAAATCAGCCCCAGCATTTT.